Below are 4 T cell receptor beta chains sequenced from a single sample in a study of T cell changes during pregnancy in multiple sclerosis. Libraries were prepared by immunoSEQ multiplex PCR; TCRdb keeps only in-frame clonotypes and omits some of them. The sample has some 110,000 clones; 91% are singletons. The specimen was peripheral blood, collected before pregnancy. Receptors originate from a female donor with multiple sclerosis, enrolled in a pregnancy study.

This chain connects TRBV5-1 to TRBJ1-4; TRBD1 aligns across 8 bases. The CDR3 covers 17 residues. V trimming: 4 bases; J trimming: 2 bases; junction bases outside the gene matches: 10. The V gene's germline CDR1 is SGHRS and CDR2 YFSETQ. Here the CDR3 DNA reads TGCGCCAGCAGCGGTTCCCAGGGGGCGGGCACTAATGAAAAACTGTTTTTT. Its protein is CASSGSQGAGTNEKLFF.

The V call is TRBV2, the J call TRBJ2-2, with 10 bases identical to TRBD1. In germline, CDR1 is SNHLY, CDR2 FYNNEI. With 6 bases clipped from V and 4 bases from J, the junction kept 8 bases outside the gene matches. This CDR3 contains 16 residues. The CDR3 nucleotides are TGTGCCAGCAGAGACCCAAGGACAGGGGGCACCGGGGAGCTGTTTTTT. Its translation: CASRDPRTGGTGELFF.

The rearrangement links TRBV6-5 to TRBJ2-7, with D possibly matching TRBD1 (6 bases). The V gene lost 2 bases and the J gene lost 1 base, with 12 bases spanning the gap. The length of the CDR3 is 15 residues. The V gene's germline CDR1 is MNHEY and CDR2 SVGAGI. The CDR3 sequence: CASSYTATGSYEQYF. CDR3 in DNA: TGTGCCAGCAGTTACACCGCGACAGGTTCCTACGAGCAGTACTTC.

The chain is built from TRBV9 and TRBJ1-4; D ambiguous. The germline V gene has CDR1 SGDLS and CDR2 YYNGEE. This CDR3 has 13 residues. Trimming shortened V by 0 bases and J by 7 bases, and 7 bases separated the two germline ends. This CDR3 reads CASSVGGVEKLFF. The CDR3 nucleotides read TGTGCCAGCAGCGTAGGGGGAGTTGAAAAACTGTTTTTT.